A selection of T cell receptor beta chains follows, all from one sample in a study of T cells and Merkel cell carcinoma outcomes. Profiling relied on immunoSEQ multiplex PCR, and the TCRdb table lists in-frame clones only, not all of them. The sample lists more than 3,500 clones; about 92% were seen once. The source material was tumor tissue from Merkel cell carcinoma. These TCRs come from a human donor with Merkel cell carcinoma. Both conserved end residues are part of each CDR3. Fields, in order: clone size, V gene, J gene, D gene, CDR3 protein, CDR3 DNA. The D gene is left open where the match is weak. Size is stated for part of the rows, as once, few or many counts, or as a class when the clone is expanded.

.	TRBV15	TRBJ1-2	.	CATSRDQQDTLRYGYTF	TGTGCCACTAGCAGAGATCAACAGGACACCCTTCGTTATGGCTACACCTTC
.	TRBV6-1	TRBJ1-2	.	CASSEGGSLYGYTF	TGTGCCAGCAGTGAAGGAGGATCTTTATATGGCTACACCTTC
.	TRBV5-4	TRBJ2-5	TRBD2	CASSLFGGGPRETQYF	TGTGCCAGCAGCTTGTTTGGCGGGGGGCCGAGGGAGACCCAGTACTTC
.	TRBV27	TRBJ1-1	.	CASRTGNTEAFF	TGTGCCAGCCGTACAGGGAACACTGAAGCTTTCTTT
.	TRBV27	TRBJ1-5	.	CASGLGFSNQPQHF	TGTGCCAGCGGACTAGGGTTTAGTAATCAGCCCCAGCATTTT
.	TRBV4-2	TRBJ2-7	.	CASSQGTGSAVGEQYF	TGTGCCAGCAGCCAAGGAACGGGTTCAGCGGTAGGGGAGCAGTACTTC
.	TRBV7-8	TRBJ2-1	TRBD2	CASSLGEGEQFF	TGTGCCAGCAGCTTAGGGGAGGGTGAGCAGTTCTTC
.	TRBV19	TRBJ2-5	TRBD1	CATWPGQGQETQYF	TGTGCCACTTGGCCGGGACAGGGCCAAGAGACCCAGTACTTC
.	TRBV11-2	TRBJ2-5	.	CASSLVPGSQETQYF	TGTGCCAGCAGCTTAGTTCCAGGGTCCCAAGAGACCCAGTACTTC
once	TRBV19	TRBJ2-1	.	CASQRGDNEQFF	TGTGCCAGCCAGAGGGGGGACAATGAGCAGTTCTTC
.	TRBV7-9	TRBJ2-3	.	CASSLVATATIRTDTQYF	TGTGCCAGCAGCTTAGTGGCGACAGCCACCATCAGGACAGATACGCAGTATTTT
.	TRBV2	TRBJ2-1	TRBD1	CASSYTGGFYNEQFF	TGTGCCAGCAGTTATACAGGGGGGTTCTACAATGAGCAGTTCTTC
.	TRBV5-1	TRBJ2-2	TRBD1	CASSPGTGETGELFF	TGCGCCAGCAGCCCAGGGACAGGGGAGACCGGGGAGTTGTTTTTT
.	TRBV7-9	TRBJ2-1	.	CASSTTDEQFF	TGTGCCAGCAGCACCACCGATGAGCAGTTCTTC
.	TRBV11-2	TRBJ1-1	.	CASSHPRALLNTEAFF	TGTGCCAGCAGCCACCCCAGGGCGCTGCTGAACACTGAAGCTTTCTTT